These 7 T cell receptor beta chains were sequenced from one sample in a study of technical replicates of blood from a handful of donors. The repertoire was sequenced with immunoSEQ multiplex PCR; TCRdb's copy has only in-frame clones and lacks some. The profile covers 80,000 or so clones, with 95% to 98% appearing a single time and roughly 0.16% taken by the ten largest. Sequencing was carried out using T cells isolated from PBMCs. These receptors all stem from a human donor in good health.

This clone was observed a single time. V and J are TRBV30 and TRBJ2-3; 12 bases align to TRBD2. Per the germline V gene, CDR1 is GTSNPN and CDR2 is SVGIG (reference sequence). The ends lost 3 bases at V and 2 bases at J; junction bases unmatched: 6. The CDR3 is made up of 16 amino acids. The CDR3 is CAWRSRLAGDTDTQYF. In nucleotides, the CDR3 is TGTGCCTGGAGGAGCAGACTAGCGGGGGACACAGATACGCAGTATTTT.

The V and J genes are TRBV11-2 and TRBJ2-1; the D gene is possibly TRBD1 (6 bases). The CDR3 is 16 residues long. The V end was cut by 2 bases, the J end by 5 bases, with 16 bases between. The V gene's germline CDR1 is SGHAT and CDR2 FQNNGV. CDR3 sequence: CASSLYAGEYDNEQFF. The DNA of the CDR3 is TGTGCCAGCAGCTTATACGCAGGGGAATATGACAATGAGCAGTTCTTC.

J is TRBJ2-3 and V is TRBV7-7, with 9 bases aligning to TRBD1. The CDR3 contains 14 residues. Germline CDR1 reads SSHAT; CDR2 reads FNYEAQ (reference sequence). The V segment lost 3 bases and the J segment 3 bases; nucleotides outside the gene matches: 1. The DNA for the CDR3 is TGTGCCAGCAGCTTGGGGACAGGGACAGATACGCAGTATTTT. Its translation: CASSLGTGTDTQYF.

This clone was observed once. This chain links TRBV4-1 with TRBJ2-2; TRBD2 matches 8 bases. Per germline, CDR1 MGHRA and CDR2 YSYEKL. V shed 6 bases, J shed 2 bases, and the junction held 5 bases outside the gene matches. The CDR3 runs 15 residues. The CDR3 DNA reads TGCGCCAGCAGGGAGACTAGCGCAAACACCGGGGAGCTGTTTTTT. This sequence encodes CASRETSANTGELFF.

The chain links TRBV7-9 to TRBJ2-7, with TRBD2 matching 11 bases. This CDR3 comprises 14 residues. The germline V gene encodes CDR1 SEHNR and CDR2 FQNEAQ (reference sequence). V lost 3 bases and J lost 6; bases outside the gene matches: 4. CDR3 sequence reads: CASSLPTSGTEQYF. Written as DNA, the CDR3 is TGTGCCAGCAGCTTGCCGACTAGCGGGACCGAGCAGTACTTC.

The rearrangement uses TRBV5-1 and TRBJ2-7; TRBD2 matches at 8 bases. CDR1 is SGHRS, CDR2 YFSETQ, per germline. This CDR3 is 16 amino acids long. V lost 5 bases, J lost 5 bases, and 15 bases stayed unmatched. The CDR3 DNA is TGCGCCAGCAGTCGGGAGGGCGGGAGAGGTTGGAACGAGCAGTACTTC. It translates to CASSREGGRGWNEQYF.

V is TRBV5-4 and J is TRBJ2-6; the D is unclear. Germline V gene lookup returns CDR1 SGHNT and CDR2 YYREEE (reference sequence). The CDR3 consists of 16 residues. V lost 0 bases and J 0 bases, leaving 7 bases between the germline ends. For the CDR3, the DNA is TGTGCCAGCAGCTTGGATTTCTACTCTGGGGCCAACGTCCTGACTTTC. Encoded protein: CASSLDFYSGANVLTF. The full variable domain, its missing parts supplied by reference TRBV5-4 and TRBJ2-6, is ETGVTQSPTHLIKTRGQQVTLRCSSQSGHNTVSWYQQALGQGPQFIFQYYREEENGRGNFPPRFSGLQFPNYSSELNVNALELDDSALYLCASSLDFYSGANVLTFGAGSRLTVL.